The T cell receptor beta chain described here comes from a study of cytomegalovirus exposure and HLA in healthy donors. Study at large: HLA-typed donors contributed 65 million to 95 million unique TCRs, which were held in an early data release. Overall study findings and caveats: With later analysis, a missense DCLRE1C variant became linked to TCR beta V- and J-gene trimming. An apparent linkage of common viral pathogens to several of the most significant clusters emerged in a later analysis. Later on, analysis showed that most CMV-associated TCR beta chains appeared to be HLA-restricted.

This CDR3 region has 12 residues. V shed 2 bases and J shed 8 bases, with 10 bases lying between them. CDR1 is SGHNT and CDR2 is YYREEE in the germline V gene (reference sequence). A remark on this clone: What it binds is unknown.

13 Jbeta primers and 60 Vbeta primers were used for the PCR. Assay: immunoSEQ multiplex PCR; the TCRdb copy retains only in-frame clones and omits some. This specimen shows roughly 190,000 clones; the ten leading clones hold 6.5%. The clonotype comes from a man between 25 and 39 years old in good health and CMV-seronegative. The sample taken for sequencing was PBMCs. This chain connects TRBV5-4 to TRBJ1-2; the D is unclear. Here the CDR3 reads CASSFPGSGYTF. The CDR3 DNA is TGTGCCAGCAGCTTCCCGGGTAGCGGCTACACCTTC.